The T cell receptor (beta chain) under discussion was sequenced for a study of identical twins. The study's findings and limits: Twins' excess sharing was less marked for out-of-frame beta sequences.

The V and J ends lost 4 bases and 0 bases respectively, with 9 bases between them. The CDR3 loop spans 15 amino acids. Germline V lookup: CDR1 KGHSH, CDR2 LQKENI. As for this clonotype: As yet, its antigen is unknown.

TCRdb fed the 5' RACE reads into MiXCR, producing one record per CDR3 protein. The profile covers about 530,000 distinct CDR3 sequences, with about 22% appearing a single time and approximately 0.49% taken by the ten largest. The same specimen was also included in a second study, on yellow fever vaccine responses in identical twins. This second study says: Twins' vaccine T cell response reportedly seemed partly convergent, partly personalized.

Source material: CD4+ T cells sorted from blood. The TCR sequence derives from a woman in her late teens or twenties in good health. This rearrangement joins TRBV18 to TRBJ2-2; D call uncertain. The CDR3 DNA sequence: TGTGCCAGCTCACGAGACACGTCGAACACCGGGGAGCTGTTTTTT. It encodes CASSRDTSNTGELFF.